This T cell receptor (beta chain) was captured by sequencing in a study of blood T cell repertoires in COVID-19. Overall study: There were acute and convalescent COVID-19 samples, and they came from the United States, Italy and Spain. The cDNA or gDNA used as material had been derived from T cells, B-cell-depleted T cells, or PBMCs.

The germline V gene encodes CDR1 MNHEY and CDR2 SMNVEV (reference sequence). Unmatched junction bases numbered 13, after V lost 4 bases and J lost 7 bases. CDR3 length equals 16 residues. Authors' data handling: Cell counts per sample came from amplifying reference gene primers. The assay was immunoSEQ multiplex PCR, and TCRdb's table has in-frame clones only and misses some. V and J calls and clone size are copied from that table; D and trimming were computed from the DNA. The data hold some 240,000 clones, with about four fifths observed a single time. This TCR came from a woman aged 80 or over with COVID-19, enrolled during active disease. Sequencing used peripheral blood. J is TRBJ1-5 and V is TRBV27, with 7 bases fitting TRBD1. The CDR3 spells CASSSALDRKNQPQHF. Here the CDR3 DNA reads TGTGCCAGCAGTTCTGCCTTGGACAGGAAAAACCAGCCCCAGCATTTT.